This T cell receptor beta chain is drawn from a study of STAT5B mutations in CD4+ large granular lymphocyte leukemia. Points from the study as a whole: Top patient clones used TRBV06 genes more often: 8/27 versus 2/35 in controls. CD4-sorted patient repertoires seemed more clonal than healthy CD4+ repertoires. No patients shared main leukemic clonotypes, though about 24% appeared at low frequency elsewhere.

On this clone: Antigen unknown.

As originally analysed: Productive clonotypes were detectable down to 2.59 x 10-5 frequency. Profiling relied on immunoSEQ multiplex PCR, and the TCRdb table lists in-frame clones only, not all of them. That table supplies the V and J calls and clone size; D and trimming were determined from the DNA. The sample consists of roughly 48,000 clones, roughly 70% of them appearing once. The CDR3 has 15 amino acids. V dropped 1 base and J dropped 3; count of bases not matched to a gene: 2. CDR1 and CDR2 from the germline V gene are SGHRS and YFSETQ. Specimen: CD4+ T cells from blood buffy coats. The receptor's source is a human donor in good health. The V and J genes are TRBV5-1 and TRBJ2-5; 11 positions match TRBD2. The CDR3 loop is CASSLLLAGEETQYF. The CDR3 coding sequence is TGCGCCAGCAGCTTGTTACTAGCGGGGGAAGAGACCCAGTACTTC.